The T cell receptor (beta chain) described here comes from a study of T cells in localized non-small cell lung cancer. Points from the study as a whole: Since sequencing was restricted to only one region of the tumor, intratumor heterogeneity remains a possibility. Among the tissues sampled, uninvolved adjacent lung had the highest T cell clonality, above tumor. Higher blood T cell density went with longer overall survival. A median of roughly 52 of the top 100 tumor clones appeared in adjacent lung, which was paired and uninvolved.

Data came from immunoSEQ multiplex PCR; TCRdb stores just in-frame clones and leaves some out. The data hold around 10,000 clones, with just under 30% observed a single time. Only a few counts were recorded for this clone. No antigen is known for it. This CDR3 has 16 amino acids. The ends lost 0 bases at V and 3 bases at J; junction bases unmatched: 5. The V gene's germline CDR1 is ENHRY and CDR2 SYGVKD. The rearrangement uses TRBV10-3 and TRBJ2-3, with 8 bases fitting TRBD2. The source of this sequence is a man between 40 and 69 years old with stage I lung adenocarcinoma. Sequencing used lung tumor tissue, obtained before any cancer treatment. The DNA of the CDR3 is TGTGCCATCAGTGAGTCGACGGGCGGGGGGACAGATACGCAGTATTTT. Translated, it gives CAISESTGGGTDTQYF.